This TCR beta chain was observed in a study of blood T cell repertoires in COVID-19. Study at large: Sample material is recorded as cDNA or gDNA derived from T cells, B-cell-depleted T cells, or PBMCs.

CDR1 and CDR2 (germline): MNHEY, SVGAGI. This CDR3 contains 16 residues. The V and J ends lost 2 bases and 5 bases, in that order; junction bases with no gene match: 7. In the authors' methods: Estimation of nucleated cell counts was performed using reference gene primer amplification. Some clones are missing from TCRdb's copy, which holds only in-frame ones; the method was immunoSEQ multiplex PCR. V and J calls and clone size come straight from that table; D and trimming were deduced from the DNA. This table holds approximately 200,000 clones, over 75% found once. The rearrangement uses TRBV6-5 and TRBJ2-2; TRBD1 matches at 8 bases. This sequence was found in a human donor with active or convalescent COVID-19. The donor label of this sample is uncertain. Source material: peripheral blood. CDR3 sequence: CASSYLWTGRTGELFF. CDR3 in DNA: TGTGCCAGCAGTTACCTCTGGACAGGGAGGACCGGGGAGCTGTTTTTT.